The 15 T cell receptor beta chains listed next were all sequenced from one sample in a study of tissue T cells after allogeneic stem cell transplantation. Specified time point: mouse harvest day 7 after allogeneic transplant. Each mouse received 10^7 T-cell-depleted marrow cells plus 10^6 splenic CD5+ T cells by tail vein. Clones were sequenced by immunoSEQ multiplex PCR, and TCRdb holds only the in-frame ones, with some missing. The sample lists 8,900 or so clones, under 55% seen once, with around 2.2% in the top ten. The material sequenced was skin. These receptor sequences come from a female BALB/c mouse given C57BL/6 T cells with graft-versus-host disease after an allogeneic hematopoietic cell transplant.

The sample holds a few counts of this clone. All gene names here are mouse names. The read finishes 1 residue shy of the CDR3 end, and the germline J gene is used to complete it. The genes are TRBV3 and TRBJ1-4; 8 nucleotides agree with TRBD1. This CDR3 spans 14 amino acids. V was clipped by 6 bases and J by 0 bases; unmatched bases: 0. Germline V CDR1 and CDR2: SNHLY, FYNGKV (reference sequence). The CDR3 bases that were read are TGTGCCAGCAGGGGACAGGTTTCCAACGAAAGATTATTT. This codes for CASRGQVSNERLF. Given in full, the CDR3 is CASRGQVSNERLFF.

This clone has a handful of counts. Gene names and germline match the mouse. The CDR3 loop is CASSSGTEGDTQYF. CDR3 DNA, as far as it was read: TGTGCCAGCAGCTCCGGGACAGAGGGGGACACCCAGTAC. This sequence joins TRBV14 and TRBJ2-5, with 7 bases fitting TRBD1. The read terminates 1 residue ahead of where the CDR3 ends, so the germline J gene completes it. The ends lost 5 bases at V and 6 bases at J; junction bases unmatched: 9. CDR1 is SGHDT and CDR2 is FRDEAV in the germline V gene. The CDR3 length is 14 residues.

This clone was observed a handful of times. Mouse names are used for the genes. The observed sequence ends 1 residue before the CDR3 terminus, with the missing tail filled in from the germline J gene. The chain is built from TRBV13-3 and TRBJ2-1; weak D call: TRBD1 (6 bases). V lost 1 base, J lost 9 bases, and 11 bases lay in between. This CDR3 contains 13 residues. CDR1 and CDR2 from the germline V gene are NNHDY and SYVADS. The CDR3 sequence is CASSDPGEVEQFF. The sequenced part of the CDR3 DNA is TGTGCCAGCAGTGATCCAGGGGAGGTTGAGCAGTTC.

This clone is termed medium-sized. Mouse names are used for the genes. The CDR3 extends 1 residue past the end of the read, so its final part is completed from the germline J gene. The gene calls are TRBV26 and TRBJ1-5, with D possibly matching TRBD1 (5 bases). CDR3 length equals 13 residues. V shed 4 bases and J shed 1 base, with 5 bases lying between them. Germline assignment: CDR1 KGHPV and CDR2 FQNQEV (reference sequence). CDR3 DNA, as far as it was read: TGTGCCAGCAGTCGGGACAACAACCAGGCTCCGCTT. Translated, it gives CASSRDNNQAPL. The complete CDR3 sequence is CASSRDNNQAPLF. The full variable domain, in which reference TRBV26 and TRBJ1-5 provide the parts outside the CDR3, is NSKVIQTPRYLVKGQGQKAKMRCIPEKGHPVVFWYQQNKNNEFKFLINFQNQEVLQQIDMTEKRFSAECPSNSPCSLEIQSSEAGDSALYLCASSRDNNQAPLFGEGTRLSVL.

Points on this clone: Each gene name is a mouse one. This CDR3 is CSSSSGSLSGNTLYF. The sequenced part of the CDR3 DNA is TGCTCCAGCAGTTCCGGGTCTCTTTCTGGAAATACGCTCTAT. The rearrangement uses TRBV23 and TRBJ1-3. The observed sequence ends 1 residue before the CDR3 terminus, with the missing tail filled in from the germline J gene. Germline V gene data show CDR1 as KGHTA and CDR2 as FQNQQP. The CDR3 has 15 amino acids.

This clone is medium-sized by share. The genes and germline here are from mouse. The read terminates 1 residue ahead of where the CDR3 ends, so the germline J gene completes it. This chain connects TRBV26 to TRBJ2-4, with a possible D match to TRBD1 (6 bases). The CDR3 has 14 residues. V was pared by 6 bases and J by 6 bases, with 16 bases between. Germline assignment: CDR1 KGHPV and CDR2 FQNQEV (reference sequence). This CDR3 reads CASSRLRGRNTLYF. The covered CDR3 bases are TGTGCCAGCAGCCGACTCAGGGGAAGGAACACCTTGTAC.

A note on this clone: Gene names are mouse gene names. The read falls 1 residue short of the CDR3 end, and the missing part is taken from the germline J gene. The rearrangement joins TRBV31 to TRBJ2-4, with D perhaps TRBD1 (6 bases). CDR3 size: 12 residues. Germline loops: CDR1 GKSSPN, CDR2 SITVG. Trimming took 3 bases from V and 3 from J, leaving 7 bases between them. CDR3 in amino acids: CAWRRGQNTLYF. The CDR3 bases that were read are TGTGCCTGGAGGAGGGGGCAAAACACCTTGTAC.

On this clone: Gene names are mouse gene names. From the germline J gene comes the end of the CDR3, since the read stops 1 residue before it. This chain joins TRBV13-3 and TRBJ2-3, with TRBD2 matching over 10 bases. Trimming removed 5 bases from V and 3 bases from J; junction bases left unmatched: 9. CDR1 is NNHDY, CDR2 SYVADS, per germline. CDR3 length: 16 amino acids. CDR3 sequence: CASRLDWGEEAETLYF. The covered CDR3 bases are TGTGCCAGCAGACTCGACTGGGGGGAGGAGGCAGAAACGCTGTAT.

This clone came up a few times. Germline and genes: mouse. Read data end 1 residue before the CDR3 end; the end is taken from the germline J gene. V is TRBV26 and J is TRBJ2-4; D remains unclear. CDR3 length: 14 amino acids. The V and J ends lost 1 base and 1 base respectively, with 6 bases between them. Germline CDR1 KGHPV, CDR2 FQNQEV (reference sequence). The CDR3 sequence: CASSLYIRQNTLYF. The DNA read from the CDR3 is TGTGCCAGCAGTCTGTACATCCGTCAAAACACCTTGTAC. Using reference TRBV26 and TRBJ2-4 for the parts outside the CDR3, the full variable domain is NSKVIQTPRYLVKGQGQKAKMRCIPEKGHPVVFWYQQNKNNEFKFLINFQNQEVLQQIDMTEKRFSAECPSNSPCSLEIQSSEAGDSALYLCASSLYIRQNTLYFGAGTRLSVL.

As regards this clone: Genes here carry mouse names. The CDR3 end falls 1 residue outside the read, so it is completed with the germline J gene. The V gene is TRBV13-2, the J gene TRBJ2-5, with 8 bases identical to TRBD2. This CDR3 is built from 15 residues. Germline CDR1 reads NNHNN; CDR2 reads SYGAGS (reference sequence). V shed 3 bases, J shed 0 bases, and the junction held 3 bases outside the gene matches. Partial CDR3 DNA: TGTGCCAGCGGTGCTGGGGGGCTTAACCAAGACACCCAGTAC. This sequence encodes CASGAGGLNQDTQY. The CDR3 in full is CASGAGGLNQDTQYF.

Concerning this clone itself: The genes are named according to mouse. The missing CDR3 end, 1 residue past where the read stops, is filled in from the germline J gene. The chain has TRBV14 and TRBJ2-4; TRBD2 aligns across 12 bases. This CDR3 spans 16 amino acids. V dropped 5 bases and J dropped 2; count of bases not matched to a gene: 6. In germline, CDR1 is SGHDT, CDR2 FRDEAV. CDR3 residues: CASSPGTGGFQNTLYF. The sequenced part of the CDR3 DNA is TGTGCCAGCAGCCCAGGGACTGGGGGGTTTCAAAACACCTTGTAC.

This clone has just a few counts. Mouse germline and gene names are used. The sequenced part of the CDR3 DNA is TGTGCCAGCAGTTACAGGGTTGAACAGTAC. It yields the protein CASSYRVEQY. The whole CDR3 protein reads CASSYRVEQYF. This chain uses TRBV26 with TRBJ2-7; weak D call: TRBD1 (6 bases). The read ends 1 residue early relative to the CDR3; the germline J gene fills the gap. Germline V gives CDR1 KGHPV, CDR2 FQNQEV (reference sequence). Trimming took 5 bases from V and 6 from J, leaving 8 bases between them. The CDR3 is 11 amino acids.

Notes on this clone: Mouse names are used for the genes. The read halts 1 residue ahead of the CDR3 end, with the missing end drawn from the germline J gene. The chain is built from TRBV26 and TRBJ2-7; D ambiguous. Trimming removed 2 bases from V and 3 bases from J, with 5 bases in between. Per germline, CDR1 KGHPV and CDR2 FQNQEV (reference sequence). This CDR3 has 12 residues. CDR3 in amino acids: CASSLNNYEQYF. The DNA read from the CDR3 is TGTGCCAGCAGTCTGAACAACTATGAACAGTAC.

In regard to this clone: Mouse names are used for the genes. The read terminates 1 residue ahead of where the CDR3 ends, so the germline J gene completes it. The genes are TRBV26 and TRBJ2-1; 11 bases are shared with TRBD1. The V and J ends lost 6 bases and 12 bases, in that order; junction bases with no gene match: 4. There are 12 residues in the CDR3. The V gene's germline CDR1 is KGHPV and CDR2 FQNQEV (reference sequence). The CDR3 spells CASRDRGLGQFF. The covered CDR3 bases are TGTGCCAGCAGGGACAGGGGGCTGGGGCAGTTC.

To note about this clone: Gene names and germline refer to mouse. The read halts 1 residue ahead of the CDR3 end, with the missing end drawn from the germline J gene. This chain links TRBV13-3 with TRBJ1-1, with D possibly matching TRBD1 (5 bases). Looked up from germline, CDR1 is NNHDY and CDR2 is SYVADS. The CDR3 is 11 amino acids. With 10 bases removed from V and 4 bases from J, the gap between germline ends came to 11 bases. The CDR3 sequence is CAAGGFTEVFF. CDR3 bases read: TGTGCCGCGGGGGGGTTCACAGAAGTCTTC.